This T cell receptor beta chain originates from a study of cytomegalovirus exposure and HLA in healthy donors. Points from the study as a whole: Among the CMV-associated chains, three were confirmed in vitro as specific for CMV antigens. The dataset shows that most TCR sequences were rare, while some public TCRs occurred in many donors.

Assay used: immunoSEQ multiplex PCR; TCRdb lists only in-frame clones, some missing. The sample carries tens of thousands of clones, around 90% recorded once. Concerning this clone: Its antigen is unidentified.

This CDR3 comprises 15 residues. The ends were cut back, 1 base at V and 1 base at J, with 10 bases in the middle. Germline CDR1 reads SGHTA; CDR2 reads FQGTGA. The receptor's source is a man younger than 35 in good health and CMV-seronegative. Sequencing input: PBMCs. The rearrangement uses TRBV7-3 and TRBJ2-5; D unresolved. The DNA for the CDR3 is TGTGCCAGCAGCTTAATGGCAGCGCCCCAAGAGACCCAGTACTTC. This sequence encodes CASSLMAAPQETQYF.